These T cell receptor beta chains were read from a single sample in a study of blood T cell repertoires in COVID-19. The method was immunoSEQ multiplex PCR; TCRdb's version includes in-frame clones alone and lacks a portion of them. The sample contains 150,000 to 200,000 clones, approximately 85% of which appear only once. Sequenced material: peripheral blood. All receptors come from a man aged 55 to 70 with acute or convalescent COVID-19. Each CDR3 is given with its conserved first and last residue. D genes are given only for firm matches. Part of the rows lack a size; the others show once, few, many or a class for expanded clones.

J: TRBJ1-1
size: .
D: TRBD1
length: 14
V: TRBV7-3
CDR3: CASSLGGTGTEAFF
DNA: TGTGCCAGCAGCTTAGGCGGGACAGGGACTGAAGCTTTCTTT

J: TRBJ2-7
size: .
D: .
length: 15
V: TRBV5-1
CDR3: CASSPHWEGAYEQYF
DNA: TGCGCCAGCAGCCCTCATTGGGAGGGGGCCTACGAGCAGTACTTC

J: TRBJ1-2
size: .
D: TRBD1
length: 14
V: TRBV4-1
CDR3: CASSQEQGSYGYTF
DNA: TGCGCCAGCAGCCAAGAACAGGGGAGCTATGGCTACACCTTC

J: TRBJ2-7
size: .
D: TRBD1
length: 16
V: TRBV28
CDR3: CASSFSGTGRVYEQYF
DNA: TGTGCCAGCAGTTTCTCCGGGACAGGGAGGGTTTACGAGCAGTACTTC

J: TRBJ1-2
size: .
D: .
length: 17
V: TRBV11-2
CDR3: CASSLGGPRQGLGGYTF
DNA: TGTGCCAGCAGCTTAGGAGGCCCCCGGCAGGGACTCGGTGGCTACACCTTC

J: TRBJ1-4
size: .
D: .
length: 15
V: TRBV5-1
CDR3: CASSLAGLGSEKLFF
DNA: TGCGCCAGCAGCTTGGCGGGACTTGGGAGTGAAAAACTGTTTTTT

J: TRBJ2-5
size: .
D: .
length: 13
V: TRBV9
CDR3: CASSQIPRETQYF
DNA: TGTGCCAGCAGCCAGATCCCCAGAGAGACCCAGTACTTC

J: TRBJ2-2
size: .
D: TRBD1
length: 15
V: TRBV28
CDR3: CASSFSQGTTGELFF
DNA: TGTGCCAGCAGTTTCTCACAGGGGACCACCGGGGAGCTGTTTTTT

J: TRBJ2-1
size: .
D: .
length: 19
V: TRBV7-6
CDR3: CASSLTLTGLNPQGNEQFF
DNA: TGTGCCAGCAGCTTAACCCTAACAGGGCTCAACCCGCAGGGCAATGAGCAGTTCTTC

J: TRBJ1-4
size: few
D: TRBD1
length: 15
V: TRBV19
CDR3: CASSWRDQGDEKLFF
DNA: TGTGCCAGTAGTTGGAGGGACCAGGGGGATGAAAAACTGTTTTTT

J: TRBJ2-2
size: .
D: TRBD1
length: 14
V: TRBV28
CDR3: CATTEQGAGGELFF
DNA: TGTGCCACCACCGAACAGGGGGCGGGCGGGGAGCTGTTTTTT

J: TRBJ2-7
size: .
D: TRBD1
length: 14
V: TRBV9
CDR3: CASSVADRADEQYF
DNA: TGTGCCAGCAGCGTAGCGGACAGGGCCGACGAGCAGTACTTC

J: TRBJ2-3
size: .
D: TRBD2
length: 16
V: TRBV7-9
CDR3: CASSLGTSGRVDTQYF
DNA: TGTGCCAGCAGCTTGGGGACTAGCGGGAGGGTAGATACGCAGTATTTT

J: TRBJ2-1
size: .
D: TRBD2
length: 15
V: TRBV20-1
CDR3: CSASLLAGVDNEQFF
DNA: TGCAGTGCTAGTTTACTAGCGGGAGTAGATAATGAGCAGTTCTTC

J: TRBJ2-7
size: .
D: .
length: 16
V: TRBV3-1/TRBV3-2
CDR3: CASSQVMASETYEQYF
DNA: TGTGCCAGCAGCCAAGTTATGGCTAGCGAAACCTACGAGCAGTACTTC

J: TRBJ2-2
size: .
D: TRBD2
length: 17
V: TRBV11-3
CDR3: CASSFSKREGRTGELFF
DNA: TGTGCCAGCAGCTTTTCCAAGCGGGAGGGCCGAACCGGGGAGCTGTTTTTT

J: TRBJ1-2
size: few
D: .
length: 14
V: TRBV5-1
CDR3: CASSLSQGTYGYTF
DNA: TGCGCCAGCAGCTTGAGTCAGGGGACCTATGGCTACACCTTC

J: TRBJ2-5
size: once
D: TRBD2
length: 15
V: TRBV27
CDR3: CASTRTSGSQETQYF
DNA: TGTGCCAGCACCCGAACTAGCGGGAGCCAAGAGACCCAGTACTTC

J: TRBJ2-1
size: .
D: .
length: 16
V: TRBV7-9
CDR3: CASSLRRGSGSNEQFF
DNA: TGTGCCAGCAGCTTAAGGCGGGGCTCAGGCTCGAATGAGCAGTTCTTC

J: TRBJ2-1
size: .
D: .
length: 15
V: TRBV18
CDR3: CASSPDPGFYNEQFF
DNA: TGTGCCAGCTCACCCGACCCGGGGTTCTACAATGAGCAGTTCTTC

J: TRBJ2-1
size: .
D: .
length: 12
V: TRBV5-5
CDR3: CASSNSDTEQFF
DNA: TGTGCCAGCAGCAATTCGGACACTGAGCAGTTCTTC

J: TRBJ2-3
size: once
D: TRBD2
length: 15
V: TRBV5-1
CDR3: CASSSRLAGSDTQYF
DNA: TGCGCCAGCAGTTCGAGACTAGCGGGCTCAGATACGCAGTATTTT

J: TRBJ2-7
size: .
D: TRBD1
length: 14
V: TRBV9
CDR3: CASSVRDSFYEQYF
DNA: TGTGCCAGCAGCGTCCGGGACAGCTTCTACGAGCAGTACTTC

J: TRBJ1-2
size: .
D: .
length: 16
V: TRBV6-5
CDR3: CASSYSILQGGYGYTF
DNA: TGTGCCAGCAGTTACTCGATACTCCAGGGAGGCTATGGCTACACCTTC

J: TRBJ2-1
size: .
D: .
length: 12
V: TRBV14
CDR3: CASSRIRGEQFF
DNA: TGTGCCAGCAGCCGCATAAGGGGTGAGCAGTTCTTC

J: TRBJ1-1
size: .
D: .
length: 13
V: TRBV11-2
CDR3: CASSWGPGAEAFF
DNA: TGTGCCAGCAGCTGGGGGCCCGGGGCTGAAGCTTTCTTT

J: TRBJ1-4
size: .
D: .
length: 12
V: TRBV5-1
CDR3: CASSQQNEKLFF
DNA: TGCGCCAGCAGCCAACAAAATGAAAAACTGTTTTTT

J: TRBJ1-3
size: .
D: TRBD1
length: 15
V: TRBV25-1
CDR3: CASSDGQSQGDTIYF
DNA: TGTGCCAGCAGTGACGGACAGAGCCAGGGGGACACCATATATTTT

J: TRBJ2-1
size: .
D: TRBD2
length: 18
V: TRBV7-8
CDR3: CASSLHMSSGSSYNEQFF
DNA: TGTGCCAGCAGCTTACATATGTCTAGCGGAAGCTCCTACAATGAGCAGTTCTTC

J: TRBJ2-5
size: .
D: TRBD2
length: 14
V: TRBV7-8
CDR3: CASSSSGTGETQYF
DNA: TGTGCCAGCAGCTCAAGCGGGACGGGGGAGACCCAGTACTTC

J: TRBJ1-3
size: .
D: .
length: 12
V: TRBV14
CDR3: CASSQQGNTIYF
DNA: TGTGCCAGCAGCCAACAGGGGAACACCATATATTTT

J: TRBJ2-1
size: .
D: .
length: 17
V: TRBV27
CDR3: CASSLGLPLGSYNEQFF
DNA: TGTGCCAGCAGTTTGGGGCTGCCCCTGGGCTCCTACAATGAGCAGTTCTTC

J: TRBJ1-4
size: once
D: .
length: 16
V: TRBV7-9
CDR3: CASSLVGQGSGEKLFF
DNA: TGTGCCAGCAGCTTAGTCGGCCAGGGGTCTGGCGAAAAACTGTTTTTT

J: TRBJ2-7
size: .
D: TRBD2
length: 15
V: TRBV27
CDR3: CASSFSAGGLREQYF
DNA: TGTGCCAGCAGTTTTTCGGCGGGAGGTCTACGGGAGCAGTACTTC

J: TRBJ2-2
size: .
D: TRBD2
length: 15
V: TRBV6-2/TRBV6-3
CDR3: CASSPMGLDTGELFF
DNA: TGTGCCAGCAGTCCCATGGGACTAGACACCGGGGAGCTGTTTTTT

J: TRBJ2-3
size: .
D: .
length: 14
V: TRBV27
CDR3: CASSPIPGTDTQYF
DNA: TGTGCCAGCAGTCCAATCCCGGGCACAGATACGCAGTATTTT

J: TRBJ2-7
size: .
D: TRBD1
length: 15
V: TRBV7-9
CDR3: CASSLSGQGFYEQYF
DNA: TGTGCCAGCAGCTTATCGGGACAGGGCTTCTACGAGCAGTACTTC

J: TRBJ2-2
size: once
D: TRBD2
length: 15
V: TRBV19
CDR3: CASGRAGSGTGELFF
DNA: TGTGCCAGTGGGAGGGCGGGAAGCGGTACCGGGGAGCTGTTTTTT

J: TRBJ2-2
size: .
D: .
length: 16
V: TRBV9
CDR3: CASSAIRETNTGELFF
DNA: TGTGCCAGCAGCGCGATAAGGGAGACTAACACCGGGGAGCTGTTTTTT

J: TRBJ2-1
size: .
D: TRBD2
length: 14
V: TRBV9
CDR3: CASSLAGNYNEQFF
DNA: TGTGCCAGCTCGCTAGCGGGTAACTACAATGAGCAGTTCTTC

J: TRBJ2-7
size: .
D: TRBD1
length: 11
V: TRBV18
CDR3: CASSTTGEQYF
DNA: TGTGCCAGCTCAACGACAGGGGAGCAGTACTTC

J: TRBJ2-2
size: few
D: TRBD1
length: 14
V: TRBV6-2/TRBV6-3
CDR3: CASSRTGGAGELFF
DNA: TGTGCCAGCAGCAGGACAGGAGGAGCCGGGGAGCTGTTTTTT

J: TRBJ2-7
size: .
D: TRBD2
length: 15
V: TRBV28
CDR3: CASSLRLAVSYEQYF
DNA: TGTGCCAGCAGTTTACGACTAGCGGTCTCCTACGAGCAGTACTTC

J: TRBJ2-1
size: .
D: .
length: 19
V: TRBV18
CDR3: CASSPPSVRPPSSYNEQFF
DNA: TGTGCCAGCTCACCACCGAGCGTCCGCCCTCCCAGCTCCTACAATGAGCAGTTCTTC

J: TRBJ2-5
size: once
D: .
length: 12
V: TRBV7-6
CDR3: CASSLPRETQYF
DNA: TGTGCCAGCAGCTTACCTAGGGAGACCCAGTACTTC

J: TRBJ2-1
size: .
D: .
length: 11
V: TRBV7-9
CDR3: CASPSYNEQFF
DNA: TGTGCCAGCCCTTCTTACAATGAGCAGTTCTTC

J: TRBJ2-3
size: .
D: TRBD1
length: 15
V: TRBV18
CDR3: CASSQGQGGTDTQYF
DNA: TGTGCCAGCTCCCAAGGACAGGGGGGCACAGATACGCAGTATTTT

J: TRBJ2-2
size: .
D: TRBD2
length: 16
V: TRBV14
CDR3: CASSQFLAANTGELFF
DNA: TGTGCCAGCAGCCAATTCCTAGCGGCGAACACCGGGGAGCTGTTTTTT

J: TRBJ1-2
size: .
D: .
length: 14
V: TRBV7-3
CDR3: CASSLGVGPEGYTF
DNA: TGTGCCAGCAGCTTAGGCGTGGGGCCGGAGGGCTACACCTTC

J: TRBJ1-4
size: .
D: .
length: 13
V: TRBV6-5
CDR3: CASSYAGGEKLFF
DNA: TGTGCCAGCAGTTACGCGGGGGGCGAAAAACTGTTTTTT

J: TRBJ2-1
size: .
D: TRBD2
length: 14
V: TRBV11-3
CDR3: CASSRLATQHEQFF
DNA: TGTGCCAGCAGTCGACTAGCGACGCAGCATGAGCAGTTCTTC

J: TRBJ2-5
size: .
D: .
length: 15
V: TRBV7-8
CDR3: CASSATTGKVATQYF
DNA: TGTGCCAGCAGCGCGACCACAGGAAAAGTCGCGACCCAGTACTTC

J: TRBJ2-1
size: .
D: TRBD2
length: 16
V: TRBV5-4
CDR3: CASSLAGGRAGNEQFF
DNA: TGTGCCAGCAGCTTGGCGGGCGGGAGGGCCGGGAATGAGCAGTTCTTC

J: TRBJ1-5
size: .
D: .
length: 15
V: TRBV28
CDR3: CASSLTVSSNQPQHF
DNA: TGTGCCAGCAGTTTAACAGTTTCGAGCAATCAGCCCCAGCATTTT

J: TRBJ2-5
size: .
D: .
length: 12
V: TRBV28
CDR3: CASSRGGETQYF
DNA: TGTGCCAGCAGTCGAGGAGGTGAGACCCAGTACTTC

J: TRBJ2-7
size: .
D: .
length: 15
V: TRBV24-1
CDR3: CATSDFVAGTYEQYF
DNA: TGTGCCACCAGTGATTTTGTTGCGGGTACCTACGAGCAGTACTTC

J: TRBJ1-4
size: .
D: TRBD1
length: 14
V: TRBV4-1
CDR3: CASSPGTGYEKLFF
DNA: TGCGCCAGCAGCCCGGGGACAGGGTATGAAAAACTGTTTTTT